In its sample, the clone carrying this T cell receptor beta chain was seen a few times. Its antigen is as yet unknown. Trimming took off 0 bases at V and 1 base at J, with 9 bases between the two ends. This CDR3 has 15 amino acids. Germline V lookup: CDR1 MNHEY, CDR2 SVGEGT. The source of the sample is a study of T cells after yellow fever vaccination. Study-level points and caveats: Although most clonotypes did not, a small share appeared in both CD4 and CD8 compartments. By day 5 rather than day 15, the secondary response had peaked, though it was weaker. Reappearance after the booster was observed for most primary-vaccination clones (roughly 95% CD4, more than 70% CD8).

TCRdb itself ran the 5' RACE reads through MiXCR, one entry per CDR3 protein. This sample yields just under 600,000 distinct CDR3 sequences, of which 13% are seen a single time; about 14% belongs to the top ten. The chain uses TRBV6-2 or TRBV6-3 and TRBJ2-5; D possibly corresponds to TRBD2 (5 bases). The source was PBMCs, collected on the day of the yellow fever booster vaccination. This TCR derives from a man aged 25-45 years who received the YFV17D yellow fever vaccine. This CDR3 reads CASSYSMGSQETQYF. The CDR3 coding sequence is TGTGCCAGCAGTTACTCGATGGGGAGCCAAGAGACCCAGTACTTC.